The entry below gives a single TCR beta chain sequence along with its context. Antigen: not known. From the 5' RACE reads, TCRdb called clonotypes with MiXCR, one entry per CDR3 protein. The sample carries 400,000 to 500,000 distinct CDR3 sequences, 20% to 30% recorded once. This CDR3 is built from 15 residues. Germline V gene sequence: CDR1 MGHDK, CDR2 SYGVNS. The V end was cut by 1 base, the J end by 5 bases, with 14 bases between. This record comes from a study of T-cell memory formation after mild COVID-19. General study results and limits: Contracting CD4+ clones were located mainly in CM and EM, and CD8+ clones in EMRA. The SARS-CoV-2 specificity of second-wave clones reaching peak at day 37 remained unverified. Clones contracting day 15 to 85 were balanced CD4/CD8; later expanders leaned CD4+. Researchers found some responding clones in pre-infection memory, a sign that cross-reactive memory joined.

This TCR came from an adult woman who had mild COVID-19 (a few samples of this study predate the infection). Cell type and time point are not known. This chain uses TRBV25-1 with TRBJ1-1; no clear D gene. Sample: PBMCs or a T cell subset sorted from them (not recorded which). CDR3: CASSELGEGTTEAFF. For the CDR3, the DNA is TGTGCCAGCAGTGAATTGGGTGAAGGTACAACTGAAGCTTTCTTT. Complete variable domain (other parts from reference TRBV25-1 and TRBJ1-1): EADIYQTPRYLVIGTGKKITLECSQTMGHDKMYWYQQDPGMELHLIHYSYGVNSTEKGDLSSESTVSRIRTEHFPLTLESARPSHTSQYLCASSELGEGTTEAFFGQGTRLTVV.